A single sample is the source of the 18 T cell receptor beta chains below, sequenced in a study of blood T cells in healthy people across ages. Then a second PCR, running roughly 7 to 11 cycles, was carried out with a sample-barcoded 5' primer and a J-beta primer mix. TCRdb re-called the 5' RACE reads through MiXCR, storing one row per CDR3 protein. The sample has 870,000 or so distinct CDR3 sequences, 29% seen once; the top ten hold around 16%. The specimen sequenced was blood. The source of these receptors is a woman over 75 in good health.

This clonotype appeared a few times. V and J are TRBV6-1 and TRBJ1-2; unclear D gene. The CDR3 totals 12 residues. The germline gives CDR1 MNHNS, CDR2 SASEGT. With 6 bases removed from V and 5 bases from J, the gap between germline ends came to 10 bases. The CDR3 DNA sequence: TGTGCCAGCAGGTGGGAGAAATATGGCTACACCTTC. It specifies CASRWEKYGYTF.

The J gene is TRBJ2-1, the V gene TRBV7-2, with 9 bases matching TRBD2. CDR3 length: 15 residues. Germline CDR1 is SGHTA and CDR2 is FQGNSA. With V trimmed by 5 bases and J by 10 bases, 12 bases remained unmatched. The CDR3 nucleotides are TGTGCCAGCAGCGTTAGCGGGGGCGCCTCCTACGAGCAGTTCTTC. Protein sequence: CASSVSGGASYEQFF.

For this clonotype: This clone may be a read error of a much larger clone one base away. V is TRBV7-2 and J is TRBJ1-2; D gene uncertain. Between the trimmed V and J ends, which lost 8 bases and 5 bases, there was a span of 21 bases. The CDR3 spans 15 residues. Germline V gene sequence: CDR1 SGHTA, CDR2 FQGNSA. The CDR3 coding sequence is TGTGCCAGCGGCTCGAAATTGGGCGGTTCATATGGCTACACCTTC. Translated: CASGSKLGGSYGYTF.

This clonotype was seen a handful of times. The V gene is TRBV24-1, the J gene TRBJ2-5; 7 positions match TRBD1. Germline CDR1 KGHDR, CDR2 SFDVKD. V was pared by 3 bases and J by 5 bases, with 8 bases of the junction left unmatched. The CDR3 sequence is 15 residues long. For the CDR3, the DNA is TGTGCCACCAGTGATCCTCGACAGGGCCAGGAGACCCAGTACTTC. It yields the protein CATSDPRQGQETQYF.

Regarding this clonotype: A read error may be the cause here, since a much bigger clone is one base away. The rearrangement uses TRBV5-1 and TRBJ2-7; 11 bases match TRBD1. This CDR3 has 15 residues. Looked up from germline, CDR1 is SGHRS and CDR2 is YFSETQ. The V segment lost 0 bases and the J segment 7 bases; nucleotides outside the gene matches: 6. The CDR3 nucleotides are TGCGCCAGCAGCTTGGGGGACAGGGGGTACTATGAGCAGTACTTC. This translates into CASSLGDRGYYEQYF.

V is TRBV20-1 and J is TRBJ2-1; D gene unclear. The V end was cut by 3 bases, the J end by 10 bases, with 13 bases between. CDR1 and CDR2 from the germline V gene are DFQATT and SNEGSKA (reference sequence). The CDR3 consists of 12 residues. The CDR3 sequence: CSARNGPYEQFF. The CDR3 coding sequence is TGCAGTGCTAGGAATGGACCCTACGAGCAGTTCTTC.

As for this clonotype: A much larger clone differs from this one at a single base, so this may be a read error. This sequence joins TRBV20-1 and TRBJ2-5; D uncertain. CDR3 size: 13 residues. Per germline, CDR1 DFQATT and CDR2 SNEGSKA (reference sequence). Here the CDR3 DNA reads TGCAGTGCTAGGCTCGGGTCTCGAGAGGCCCAGTACTTC. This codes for CSARLGSREAQYF.

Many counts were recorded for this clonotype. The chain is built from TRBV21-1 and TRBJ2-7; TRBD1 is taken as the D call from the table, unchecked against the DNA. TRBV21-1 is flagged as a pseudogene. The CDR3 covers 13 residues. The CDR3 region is CASSPQGRDEQYF. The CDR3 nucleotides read TGTGCCAGCAGCCCACAGGGTCGCGACGAGCAGTACTTC.

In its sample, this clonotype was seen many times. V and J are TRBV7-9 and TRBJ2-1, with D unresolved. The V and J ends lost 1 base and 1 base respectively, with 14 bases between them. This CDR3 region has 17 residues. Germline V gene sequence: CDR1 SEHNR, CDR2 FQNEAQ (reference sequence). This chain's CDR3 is CASSLVKALSSYNEQFF. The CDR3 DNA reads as TGTGCCAGCAGCTTAGTAAAAGCGCTATCTTCCTACAATGAGCAGTTCTTC. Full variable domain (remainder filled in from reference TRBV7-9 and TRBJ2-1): DTGVSQNPRHKITKRGQNVTFRCDPISEHNRLYWYRQTLGQGPEFLTYFQNEAQLEKSRLLSDRFSAERPKGSFSTLEIQRTEQGDSAMYLCASSLVKALSSYNEQFFGPGTRLTVL.

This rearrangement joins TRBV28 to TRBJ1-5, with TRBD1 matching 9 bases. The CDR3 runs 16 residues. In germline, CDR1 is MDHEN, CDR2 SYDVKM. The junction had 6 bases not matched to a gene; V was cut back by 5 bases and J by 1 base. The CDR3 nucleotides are TGTGCCAGCAGTATAGCGACAGGGGGAAGCAATCAGCCCCAGCATTTT. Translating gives CASSIATGGSNQPQHF.

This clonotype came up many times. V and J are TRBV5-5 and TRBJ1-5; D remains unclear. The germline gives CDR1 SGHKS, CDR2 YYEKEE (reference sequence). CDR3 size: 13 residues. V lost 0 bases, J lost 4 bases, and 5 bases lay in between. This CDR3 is CASSLAPNQPQHF. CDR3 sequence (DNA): TGTGCCAGCAGCTTGGCCCCGAATCAGCCCCAGCATTTT.

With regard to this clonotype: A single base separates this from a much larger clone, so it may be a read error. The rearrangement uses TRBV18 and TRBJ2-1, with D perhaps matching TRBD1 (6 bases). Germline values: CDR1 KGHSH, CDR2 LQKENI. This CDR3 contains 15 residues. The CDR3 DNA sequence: TGTGCCAGCTCAGGGGGCAGGAGCTCCTACATTGAGCAGTTCTTC. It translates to CASSGGRSSYIEQFF.

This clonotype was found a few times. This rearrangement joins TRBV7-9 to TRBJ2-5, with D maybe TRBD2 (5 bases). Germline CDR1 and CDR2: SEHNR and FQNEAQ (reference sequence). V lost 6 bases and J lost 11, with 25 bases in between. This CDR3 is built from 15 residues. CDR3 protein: CASSTFGGTGNEQYF. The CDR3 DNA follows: TGTGCCAGCAGTACCTTCGGAGGTACGGGGAATGAGCAGTACTTC.

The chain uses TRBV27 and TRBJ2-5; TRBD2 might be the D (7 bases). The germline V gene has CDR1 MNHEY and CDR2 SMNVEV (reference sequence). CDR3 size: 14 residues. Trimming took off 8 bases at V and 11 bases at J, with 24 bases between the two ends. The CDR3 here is CASSRGGGPSEQYF. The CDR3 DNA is TGTGCCAGCTCCCGAGGGGGGGGGCCTAGTGAGCAGTACTTC.

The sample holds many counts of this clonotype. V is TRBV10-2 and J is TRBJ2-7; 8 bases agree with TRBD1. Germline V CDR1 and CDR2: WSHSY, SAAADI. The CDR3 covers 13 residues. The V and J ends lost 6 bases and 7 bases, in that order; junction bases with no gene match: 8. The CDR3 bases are TGCGCCAGCAGCGGACAGGGAACGGGTGAGCAGTACTTC. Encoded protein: CASSGQGTGEQYF.

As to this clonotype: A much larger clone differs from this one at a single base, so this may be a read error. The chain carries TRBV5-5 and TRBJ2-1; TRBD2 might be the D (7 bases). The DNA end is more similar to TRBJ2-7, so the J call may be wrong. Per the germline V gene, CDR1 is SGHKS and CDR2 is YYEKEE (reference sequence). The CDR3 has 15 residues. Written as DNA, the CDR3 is TGTGCCAGCAGCTTGGGCGGGGGCCGCTACAATGAGCAGTACTTC. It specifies CASSLGGGRYNEQYF.

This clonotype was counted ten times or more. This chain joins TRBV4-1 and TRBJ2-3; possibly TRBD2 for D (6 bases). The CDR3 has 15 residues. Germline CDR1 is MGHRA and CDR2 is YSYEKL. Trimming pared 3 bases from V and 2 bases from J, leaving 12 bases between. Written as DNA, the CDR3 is TGCGCCAGCAGCCAGGCGGGACGGACCACAGATACGCAGTATTTT. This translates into CASSQAGRTTDTQYF.

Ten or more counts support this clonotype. This CDR3 is CASSLANYGYTF. CDR3 sequence (DNA): TGTGCCAGCAGCTTAGCCAACTATGGCTACACCTTC. The rearrangement joins TRBV7-2 to TRBJ1-2; D ambiguous. The CDR3 totals 12 residues. V was pared by 0 bases and J by 2 bases, with 1 base between. From germline, CDR1 is SGHTA and CDR2 FQGNSA.